Listed here are 10 T cell receptor beta chains from one sample, sequenced in a study of identifying expanded T cells in peripheral blood. The repertoire was sequenced with immunoSEQ multiplex PCR; TCRdb's copy has only in-frame clones and lacks some. In the table there are about 82,000 clones, over 85% of which are singletons. The sequenced sample consisted of blood. Receptor source: a person between 18 and 69 years old in good health.

This chain connects TRBV5-1 to TRBJ2-3; 7 nucleotides match TRBD1. The CDR3 is 16 residues long. J gave up 4 bases and V 1 base, and 9 bases lay outside the gene matches. The V gene's germline CDR1 is SGHRS and CDR2 YFSETQ. CDR3 nucleotides: TGCGCCAGCAGCTTGTCTTATGACAGGGTGCCAGATACGCAGTATTTT. Translation: CASSLSYDRVPDTQYF. The entire variable domain, with the rest obtained from reference TRBV5-1 and TRBJ2-3, is as follows: KAGVTQTPRYLIKTRGQQVTLSCSPISGHRSVSWYQQTPGQGLQFLFEYFSETQRNKGNFPGRFSGRQFSNSRSEMNVSTLELGDSALYLCASSLSYDRVPDTQYFGPGTRLTVL.

The V and J genes are TRBV29-1 and TRBJ2-1, with 10 bases identical to TRBD1. Germline lookup yields CDR1 SQVTM and CDR2 ANQGSEA. The CDR3 has 13 residues. J lost 9 bases, V lost 6 bases, and 8 bases had no gene match. This CDR3 reads CSVPGQGVFEQFF. The CDR3 bases are TGCAGCGTCCCAGGACAGGGGGTATTTGAGCAGTTCTTC.

The chain has TRBV18 and TRBJ2-3; 11 bases agree with TRBD2. V trimming: 3 bases; J trimming: 4 bases; junction bases outside the gene matches: 6. Germline V lookup: CDR1 KGHSH, CDR2 LQKENI. The CDR3 extends over 16 amino acids. CDR3 region: CASSPQLAGASDTQYF. In nucleotides, the CDR3 is TGTGCCAGCTCACCGCAACTAGCGGGAGCATCAGATACGCAGTATTTT.

This rearrangement joins TRBV20-1 to TRBJ2-1, with D hard to call. V was trimmed by 4 bases and J by 4 bases, leaving 2 bases between them. The CDR3 extends over 10 amino acids. Per germline, CDR1 DFQATT and CDR2 SNEGSKA (reference sequence). Here the CDR3 reads CSAMYNEQFF. The CDR3 nucleotides are TGCAGTGCTATGTACAATGAGCAGTTCTTC.

The chain links TRBV7-9 to TRBJ1-2; D is perhaps TRBD1 (5 bases). This CDR3 spans 14 amino acids. Trimming left V 5 bases short and J 7 bases short, with 17 bases between. Germline V gene data show CDR1 as SEHNR and CDR2 as FQNEAQ (reference sequence). The CDR3 here is CASSLPTGTAGYTF. DNA for the CDR3: TGTGCCAGCAGCCTACCAACCGGGACCGCTGGCTACACCTTC. Based on the CDR3 plus reference TRBV7-9 and TRBJ1-2, the full variable domain is DTGVSQNPRHKITKRGQNVTFRCDPISEHNRLYWYRQTLGQGPEFLTYFQNEAQLEKSRLLSDRFSAERPKGSFSTLEIQRTEQGDSAMYLCASSLPTGTAGYTFGSGTRLTVV.

The V gene is TRBV6-1, the J gene TRBJ1-2, with unresolved D. Trimming removed 0 bases from V and 8 bases from J, with 10 bases in between. The germline V gene encodes CDR1 MNHNS and CDR2 SASEGT. The CDR3 totals 13 residues. For the CDR3, the DNA is TGTGCCAGCAGTGAAGCGAAATCGGACGGCTACACCTTC. It yields the protein CASSEAKSDGYTF.

The J gene is TRBJ1-5, the V gene TRBV19, with D hard to call. The V and J ends lost 7 bases and 1 base respectively, with 11 bases between them. CDR1 and CDR2 from the germline V gene are LNHDA and SQIVND (reference sequence). This CDR3 comprises 14 residues. The DNA of the CDR3 is TGTGCCAGTATGGGGTTGGGCAGCAATCAGCCCCAGCATTTT. Protein product: CASMGLGSNQPQHF.

The rearrangement uses TRBV18 and TRBJ1-6; 7 nucleotides align to TRBD1. Unmatched junction bases numbered 8, after V lost 3 bases and J lost 0 bases. This CDR3 comprises 18 residues. Germline assignment: CDR1 KGHSH and CDR2 LQKENI. CDR3 in DNA: TGTGCCAGCTCACCCCAAACGACAGGGCTCTCCTATAATTCACCCCTCCACTTT. This encodes CASSPQTTGLSYNSPLHF.

This chain links TRBV29-1 with TRBJ2-7; no firm D call. The germline V gene encodes CDR1 SQVTM and CDR2 ANQGSEA. The CDR3 loop spans 11 amino acids. V dropped 7 bases and J dropped 5 bases, with 12 bases sitting between them. DNA for the CDR3: TGCAGCGGGAGCGTGGGGAACGAGCAGTACTTC. Protein sequence: CSGSVGNEQYF.

The V and J genes are TRBV13 and TRBJ2-7; possibly TRBD2 for D (5 bases). Germline V lookup: CDR1 PRHDT, CDR2 FYEKMQ (reference sequence). V was shortened by 0 bases and J by 5 bases, with 11 bases between the two germline ends. CDR3 size: 14 residues. As DNA, the CDR3 is TGTGCCAGCAGCTTAGGGACGGGGAGTCACGAGCAGTACTTC. This codes for CASSLGTGSHEQYF.